These T cell receptor beta chains were read from a single sample in a study of blood T cell repertoires in COVID-19. Method: immunoSEQ multiplex PCR; TCRdb's copy keeps in-frame clones and lacks some. The data show about 150,000 clones, 70% to 90% seen once. Material for sequencing was peripheral blood. These receptors were obtained from a woman aged 70-85 years with acute or convalescent COVID-19. The CDR3 runs from the conserved cysteine through the conserved F or W. A D gene is named only where the DNA matches it firmly. Clone size is given for some rows only: seen once, a few or many times, or a class if the clone is expanded.

J	V	size	D	CDR3	DNA
TRBJ2-7	TRBV10-3	.	TRBD1	CAISEMGQGTYEQYF	TGTGCCATCAGTGAGATGGGACAGGGCACCTACGAGCAGTACTTC
TRBJ2-7	TRBV4-1	.	.	CASSLLGGGEQYF	TGCGCCAGCAGCCTTCTCGGGGGAGGCGAGCAGTACTTC
TRBJ2-5	TRBV6-6	.	TRBD2	CASSYYGGAREETQYF	TGTGCCAGCAGTTACTACGGGGGGGCCCGAGAAGAGACCCAGTACTTC
TRBJ2-5	TRBV11-2	.	TRBD2	CASSQIAGGVQETQYF	TGTGCCAGCAGTCAAATAGCGGGGGGTGTCCAAGAGACCCAGTACTTC
TRBJ1-5	TRBV10-3	few	.	CAISETGTVVDSNQPQHF	TGTGCCATCAGTGAGACAGGAACGGTGGTTGACTCAAATCAGCCCCAGCATTTT
TRBJ1-1	TRBV11-3	.	TRBD1	CASSSDPDRGMNTEAFF	TGTGCCAGCAGCTCGGACCCGGACAGGGGCATGAACACTGAAGCTTTCTTT
TRBJ2-2	TRBV7-2	once	TRBD2	CASSFKAGGPAGELFF	TGTGCCAGCAGCTTTAAAGCGGGGGGGCCAGCCGGGGAGCTGTTTTTT
TRBJ1-1	TRBV11-2	.	.	CASSFPTVDTEAFF	TGTGCCAGCAGCTTTCCAACAGTGGACACTGAAGCTTTCTTT
TRBJ2-1	TRBV10-3	.	.	CAIREGSSVFF	TGTGCCATCAGGGAGGGGAGCTCTGTTTTCTTC
TRBJ2-7	TRBV6-5	.	.	CASSPQEGASYEQYF	TGTGCCAGCAGCCCCCAGGAGGGGGCCTCCTACGAGCAGTACTTC
TRBJ1-1	TRBV7-8	.	TRBD1	CASSLRDRGSSLRQRTEAFF	TGTGCCAGCAGCCTCCGCGACAGGGGTTCGAGCTTACGTCAGAGGACTGAAGCTTTCTTT
TRBJ2-5	TRBV7-3	.	TRBD2	CASSYTGGAFETQYF	TGTGCCAGCAGTTACACCGGGGGGGCCTTTGAGACCCAGTACTTC
TRBJ2-1	TRBV11-2	.	TRBD2	CASSSFNLGGTDNEQFF	TGTGCCAGCAGCTCATTTAACCTCGGGGGGACCGACAATGAGCAGTTCTTC
TRBJ2-6	TRBV13	.	.	CASSPSWASGANVLTF	TGTGCCAGCAGCCCATCTTGGGCCTCTGGGGCCAACGTCCTGACTTTC
TRBJ1-3	TRBV7-9	once	.	CASSLGQGSGNTIYF	TGTGCCAGCAGCTTGGGTCAGGGTTCTGGAAACACCATATATTTT
TRBJ1-2	TRBV27	.	.	CASSSRPRGGYTF	TGTGCCAGCAGTTCACGCCCCCGGGGAGGCTACACCTTC
TRBJ2-5	TRBV7-8	.	TRBD2	CASSFYGGVAETQYF	TGTGCCAGCAGCTTCTACGGGGGGGTCGCTGAGACCCAGTACTTC
TRBJ1-2	TRBV7-2	.	.	CASSPRDEALHGYTF	TGTGCCAGCAGCCCACGAGATGAGGCTCTCCATGGCTACACCTTC
TRBJ2-7	TRBV9	.	TRBD1	CASSVWDSDEQYF	TGTGCCAGCAGCGTATGGGACAGTGACGAGCAGTACTTC
TRBJ2-2	TRBV10-3	.	.	CAISESSQGPGELFF	TGTGCCATCAGTGAGTCGTCACAGGGCCCCGGGGAGCTGTTTTTT
TRBJ1-1	TRBV19	few	TRBD1	CASNRGQMVLMNTEAFF	TGTGCCAGTAACCGGGGACAGATGGTCCTCATGAACACTGAAGCTTTCTTT
TRBJ2-5	TRBV4-2	.	TRBD2	CASSQGLAGGGETQYF	TGTGCCAGCAGCCAAGGGCTAGCGGGGGGCGGGGAGACCCAGTACTTC
TRBJ2-2	TRBV5-6	.	TRBD1	CASSRTGLGTGELFF	TGTGCCAGCAGCCGGACAGGGTTGGGCACCGGGGAGCTGTTTTTT
TRBJ1-3	TRBV10-3	.	.	CAISEGGGLGNTIYF	TGTGCCATCAGTGAAGGGGGTGGCCTTGGAAACACCATATATTTT
TRBJ1-2	TRBV7-3	.	TRBD1	CASSPTDGTGGGYTF	TGTGCCAGCAGCCCTACCGATGGGACAGGGGGAGGCTACACCTTC
TRBJ2-7	TRBV19	once	.	CASSSHGRSSYEQYF	TGTGCCAGTAGTTCCCATGGCCGGAGCTCCTACGAGCAGTACTTC
TRBJ2-1	TRBV11-2	.	TRBD2	CASRATSGGHEQFF	TGTGCCAGCAGGGCGACTAGCGGGGGTCATGAGCAGTTCTTC
TRBJ1-2	TRBV18	.	.	CASSPSETLPAGGYTF	TGTGCCAGCTCACCTAGCGAGACCCTACCCGCGGGAGGCTACACCTTC
TRBJ2-2	TRBV28	.	TRBD2	CASSRGANTGELFF	TGTGCCAGCAGTCGGGGGGCGAACACCGGGGAGCTGTTTTTT
TRBJ2-5	TRBV3-1/TRBV3-2	once	TRBD2	CASSRLAGGDETQYF	TGTGCCAGCAGCAGACTAGCGGGGGGGGATGAGACCCAGTACTTC
TRBJ1-3	TRBV6-1	once	TRBD1	CASRPGGSENTIYF	TGTGCCAGCAGACCAGGGGGTTCCGAAAACACCATATATTTT
TRBJ1-2	TRBV19	.	.	CASSPGDSGRFYGYTF	TGTGCCAGTAGTCCGGGAGACAGCGGTAGATTCTATGGCTACACCTTC
TRBJ2-5	TRBV7-2	once	.	CASSLALQGRETQYF	TGTGCCAGCAGCTTAGCGCTCCAGGGCAGGGAGACCCAGTACTTC
TRBJ2-3	TRBV7-2	once	TRBD1	CASSKDRGRATDTQYF	TGTGCCAGCAGCAAAGACAGGGGACGGGCAACAGATACGCAGTATTTT
TRBJ1-5	TRBV2	.	.	CASKVTGNQPQHF	TGTGCCAGCAAGGTTACGGGGAATCAGCCCCAGCATTTT
TRBJ1-6	TRBV6-5	once	.	CASSREGAQNSPLHF	TGTGCCAGCAGTAGGGAAGGGGCCCAAAATTCACCCCTCCACTTT